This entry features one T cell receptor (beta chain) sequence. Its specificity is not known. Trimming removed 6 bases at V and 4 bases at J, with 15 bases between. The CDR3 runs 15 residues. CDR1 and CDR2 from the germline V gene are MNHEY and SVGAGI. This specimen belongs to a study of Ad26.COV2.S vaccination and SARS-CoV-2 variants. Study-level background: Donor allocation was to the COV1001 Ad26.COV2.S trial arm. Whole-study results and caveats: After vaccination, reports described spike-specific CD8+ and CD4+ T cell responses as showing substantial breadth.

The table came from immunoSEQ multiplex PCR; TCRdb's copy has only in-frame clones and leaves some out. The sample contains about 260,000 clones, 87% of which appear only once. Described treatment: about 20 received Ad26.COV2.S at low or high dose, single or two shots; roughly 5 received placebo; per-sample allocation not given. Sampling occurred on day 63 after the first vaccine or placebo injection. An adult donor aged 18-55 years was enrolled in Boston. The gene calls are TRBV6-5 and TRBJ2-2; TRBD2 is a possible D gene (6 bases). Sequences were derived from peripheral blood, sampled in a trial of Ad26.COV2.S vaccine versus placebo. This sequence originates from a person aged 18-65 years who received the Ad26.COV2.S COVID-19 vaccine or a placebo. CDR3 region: CASSDTRLGTGELFF. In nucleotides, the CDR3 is TGTGCCAGCAGCGATACTAGACTAGGCACCGGGGAGCTGTTTTTT.